This is a list of T cell receptor beta chains from one sample in a study of CD8 T cells in ankylosing spondylitis. TCRdb redid the calling of the 5' RACE reads with MiXCR, one entry per CDR3 protein. The sample contains roughly 490,000 distinct CDR3 sequences, roughly 5.2% of which appear only once. The sample taken for sequencing was blood, either unsorted or a sorted T cell fraction (not recorded which). The source is a male donor with ankylosing spondylitis. Both conserved end residues are part of each CDR3. D genes are given only for firm matches. Size is omitted from some rows. Given values are once, few, many or a class for expanded clones.

>TRBJ2-7|TRBV5-1|TRBD1|many
TGCGCCAGCAGCTTGGGGACAGGCCCCTACGAGCAGTACTTC
CASSLGTGPYEQYF
>TRBJ2-1|TRBV29-1|.|many
TGCAGCGTCGCGGTGGGCTGGGATGAGCAGTTCTTC
CSVAVGWDEQFF
>TRBJ2-1|TRBV27|TRBD1|many
TGTGCCAGCAAATTTTGGGACAGGGGGCACAATGAGCAGTTCTTC
CASKFWDRGHNEQFF
>TRBJ2-5|TRBV4-3|TRBD1|.
TGCGCCAGCAGCCGGGACAGTTATGAGACCCAGTACTTC
CASSRDSYETQYF
>TRBJ2-7|TRBV5-6|.|many
TGTGCCAGCAGCTTGTTTGAGAGCTCCTACGAGCAGTACTTC
CASSLFESSYEQYF
>TRBJ1-2|TRBV20-1|.|few
TGCAGTGCTAGCCTCCTAGCTAACTATGGCTACACCTTC
CSASLLANYGYTF
>TRBJ2-1|TRBV5-4|TRBD1|many
TGTGCCAGCAGCCCACCGAGCAGGGGGAAATACAATGAGCAGTTCTTC
CASSPPSRGKYNEQFF
>TRBJ1-1|TRBV20-1|TRBD1|many
TGCAGTGCTAGAGATTGGGGACAGGGTCTGAACACTGAAGCTTTCTTT
CSARDWGQGLNTEAFF
>TRBJ1-5|TRBV10-3|TRBD1|many
TGTGCCATCGGTGATCCGGGACAGGGGGCCCAGCATTTT
CAIGDPGQGAQHF
>TRBJ1-4|TRBV3-1|.|many
TGTGCCAGCAGCCAAGATATTGCGCTTCGGGATAAACTGTTTTTT
CASSQDIALRDKLFF
>TRBJ1-1|TRBV4-1|.|.
TGCGCCAGCAGCCAAGCTCGGACAAGGAACACTGAAGCTTTCTTT
CASSQARTRNTEAFF
>TRBJ2-3|TRBV7-9|.|many
TGTGCCAGCAGCTTATTTTTAGGGTCAGATACGCAGTATTTT
CASSLFLGSDTQYF
>TRBJ2-5|TRBV28|.|many
TGTGCCAGCAGTTTGCTCCGGGACGCCCAGTACTTC
CASSLLRDAQYF
>TRBJ2-3|TRBV7-2|.|many
TGTGCCAGCAGCTTTCGCCCCATTCGAGATACGCAGTATTTT
CASSFRPIRDTQYF
>TRBJ1-6|TRBV6-5|.|many
TGTGCCAGCAGTTACGGAAAATTTGATTCACCCCTCCACTTT
CASSYGKFDSPLHF
>TRBJ1-1|TRBV27|TRBD1|many
TGTGCCAGCAGGACAGGGTTCACTGAAGCTTTCTTT
CASRTGFTEAFF
>TRBJ1-6|TRBV20-1|TRBD1|many
TGCAGTGCCCCGGACAGGGGGGGAGATTCACCCCTCCACTTT
CSAPDRGGDSPLHF
>TRBJ1-6|TRBV4-3|TRBD1|many
TGCGCCAGCAGCCAAGATCTGGCAGGGGGCGAAGATAATTCACCCCTCCACTTT
CASSQDLAGGEDNSPLHF
>TRBJ2-6|TRBV5-6|.|many
TGTGCCAGCAGCTACAGGGTTGCTGGGGCCAACGTCCTGACTTTC
CASSYRVAGANVLTF